A selection of T cell receptor beta chains follows, all from one sample in a study of cytomegalovirus exposure and HLA in healthy donors. Sequencing was performed with immunoSEQ multiplex PCR; in TCRdb, only in-frame clones are kept and a portion is missing. Of 95,000 to 100,000 clones in the sample, roughly 76% were seen once. The sequenced material came from PBMCs. Receptors were obtained from a man aged 35 to 55 in good health and CMV-seronegative. Both conserved end residues are trimmed from each CDR3.

J | V | CDR3
TRBJ2-7 | TRBV19 | ASSYGPGQGGYEQY
TRBJ2-7 | TRBV7-6 | ASSLGTGSYEQY
TRBJ2-1 | TRBV7-8 | ASSLLSKGNSYNEQF
TRBJ2-1 | TRBV15 | ATGIGTGDVF
TRBJ1-1 | TRBV7-2 | ASSRWTGVNTEAF
TRBJ2-7 | TRBV16 | ASSQYGTGSYEQY
TRBJ2-7 | TRBV9 | ASSPRTGSYEQY
TRBJ2-3 | TRBV6-4 | ASSPLAGGADTQY
TRBJ1-1 | TRBV6-5 | ASSYSLGTEAF
TRBJ1-1 | TRBV7-3 | ASSWGPGQQNTEAF